This note documents a single TCR beta chain sequence. The antigen is not known. The data stem from a study of monozygotic twins with inflammatory bowel disease. Study findings and constraints: Concordant and discordant twins showed no difference in repertoire similarity, possibly from limited power.

This CDR3 region has 15 residues. TCRdb reprocessed the 5' RACE reads; each CDR3 protein has one entry and no DNA is given. The table for this sample gives about 150,000 distinct CDR3 sequences. The chain carries TRBV12-3 or TRBV12-4 and TRBJ1-1; checking the TCRdb D call of TRBD1 is not possible without DNA. The source material was blood. This TCR was sampled from a human donor with ulcerative colitis or Crohn's disease, or a healthy co-twin of an affected twin (not recorded which). This CDR3 reads CASSTRGPANTEAFF.